This TCR beta chain was obtained from a study of cytotoxic CD8 clonotypes in ibrutinib-treated CLL. Study overall: The patients, around 10 relapsed/refractory and approximately 16 treatment-naive, included about 18 who were IGHV unmutated. Study outcomes and limitations: Relative to age-matched healthy donors, clonality at baseline was higher, and it tracked circulating CD8+ T-cell counts.

Comments on this clone: Antigen: not known.

From germline, CDR1 is LNHDA and CDR2 SQIVND (reference sequence). This CDR3 is built from 18 residues. V dropped 1 base and J dropped 4; count of bases not matched to a gene: 10. The intended depth for sequencing was 1 in 200,000 to 1 in 1 million T cells. The data were produced by immunoSEQ multiplex PCR, yet TCRdb's version contains in-frame clones alone and is incomplete. The sample holds about 310,000 clones, 80% seen once. The rearrangement links TRBV19 to TRBJ2-5, with TRBD2 matching 12 bases. This TCR was recovered from a human donor with chronic lymphocytic leukemia. The input for sequencing was PBMCs, taken before ibrutinib treatment. The CDR3 loop reads CASSIVTSGSFGGETQYF. The DNA of the CDR3 is TGTGCCAGTAGTATAGTGACTAGCGGGAGTTTTGGGGGAGAGACCCAGTACTTC.